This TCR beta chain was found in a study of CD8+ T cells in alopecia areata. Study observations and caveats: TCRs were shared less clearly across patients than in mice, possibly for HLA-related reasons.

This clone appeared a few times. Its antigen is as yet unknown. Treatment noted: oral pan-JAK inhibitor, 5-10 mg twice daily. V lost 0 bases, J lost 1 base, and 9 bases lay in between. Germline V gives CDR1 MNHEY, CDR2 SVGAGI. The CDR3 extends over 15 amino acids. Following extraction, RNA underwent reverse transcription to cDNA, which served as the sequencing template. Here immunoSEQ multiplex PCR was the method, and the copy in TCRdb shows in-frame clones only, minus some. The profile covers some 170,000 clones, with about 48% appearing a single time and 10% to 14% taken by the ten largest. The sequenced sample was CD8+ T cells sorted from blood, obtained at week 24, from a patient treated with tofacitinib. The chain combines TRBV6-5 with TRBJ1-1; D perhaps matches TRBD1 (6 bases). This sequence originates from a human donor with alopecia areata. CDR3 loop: CASSYSRGANTEAFF. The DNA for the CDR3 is TGTGCCAGCAGTTACTCGAGGGGGGCGAACACTGAAGCTTTCTTT.